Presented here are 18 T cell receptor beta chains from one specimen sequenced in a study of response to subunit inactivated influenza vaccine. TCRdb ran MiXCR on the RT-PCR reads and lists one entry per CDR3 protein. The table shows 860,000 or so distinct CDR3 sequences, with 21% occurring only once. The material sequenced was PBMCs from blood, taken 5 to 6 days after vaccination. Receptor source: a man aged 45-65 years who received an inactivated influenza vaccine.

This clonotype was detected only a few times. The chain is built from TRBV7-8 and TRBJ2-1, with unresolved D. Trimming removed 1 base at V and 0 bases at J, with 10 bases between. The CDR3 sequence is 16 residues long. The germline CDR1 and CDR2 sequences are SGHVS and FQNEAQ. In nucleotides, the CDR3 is TGTGCCAGCAGCTTAGGTGGCGCCGTCTCCTACAATGAGCAGTTCTTC. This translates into CASSLGGAVSYNEQFF. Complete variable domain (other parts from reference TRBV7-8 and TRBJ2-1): GAGVSQSPRYKVAKRGQDVALRCDPISGHVSLFWYQQALGQGPEFLTYFQNEAQLDKSGLPSDRFFAERPEGSVSTLKIQRTQQEDSAVYLCASSLGGAVSYNEQFFGPGTRLTVL.

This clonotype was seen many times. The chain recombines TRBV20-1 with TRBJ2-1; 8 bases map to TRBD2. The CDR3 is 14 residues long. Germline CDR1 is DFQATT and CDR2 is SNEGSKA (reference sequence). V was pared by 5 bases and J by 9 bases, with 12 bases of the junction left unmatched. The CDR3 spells CSAPRSGRRGEQFF. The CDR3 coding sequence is TGCAGTGCTCCCAGGAGCGGGAGAAGGGGTGAGCAGTTCTTC.

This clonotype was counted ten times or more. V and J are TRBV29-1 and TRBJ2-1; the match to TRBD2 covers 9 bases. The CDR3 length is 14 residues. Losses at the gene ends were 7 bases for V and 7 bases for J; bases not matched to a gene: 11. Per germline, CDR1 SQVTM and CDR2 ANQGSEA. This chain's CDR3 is CSATMLAGVNEQFF. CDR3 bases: TGCAGCGCCACGATGTTAGCGGGAGTAAATGAGCAGTTCTTC.

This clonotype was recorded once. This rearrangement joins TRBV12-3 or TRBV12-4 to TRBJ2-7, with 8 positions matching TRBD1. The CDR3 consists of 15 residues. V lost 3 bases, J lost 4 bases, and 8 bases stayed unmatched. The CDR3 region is CASSLGPGGGYEQYF. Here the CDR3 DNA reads TGTGCCAGCAGTTTGGGCCCAGGGGGCGGGTACGAGCAGTACTTC.

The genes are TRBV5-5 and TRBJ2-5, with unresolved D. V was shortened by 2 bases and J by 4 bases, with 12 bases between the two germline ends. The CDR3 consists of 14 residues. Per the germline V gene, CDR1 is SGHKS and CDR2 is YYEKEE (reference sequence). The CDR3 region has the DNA TGTGCCAGCAGCTTTCTGGACCGCCGAGAGACCCAGTACTTC. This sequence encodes CASSFLDRRETQYF.

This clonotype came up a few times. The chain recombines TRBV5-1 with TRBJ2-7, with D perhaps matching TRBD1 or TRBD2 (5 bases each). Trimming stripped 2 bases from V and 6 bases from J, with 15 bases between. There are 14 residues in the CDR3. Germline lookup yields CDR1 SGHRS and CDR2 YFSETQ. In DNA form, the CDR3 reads TGCGCCAGCAGCTTCGGGACCGGTCTCTCCGAGCAGTACTTC. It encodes CASSFGTGLSEQYF.

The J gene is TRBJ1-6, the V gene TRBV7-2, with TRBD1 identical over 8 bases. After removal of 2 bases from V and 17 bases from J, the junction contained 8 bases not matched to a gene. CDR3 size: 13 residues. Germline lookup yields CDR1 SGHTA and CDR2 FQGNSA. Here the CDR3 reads CASSLIWGQEIHF. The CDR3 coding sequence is TGTGCCAGCAGCTTAATCTGGGGACAGGAGATCCACTTT. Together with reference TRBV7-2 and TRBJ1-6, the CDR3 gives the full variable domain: GAGVSQSPSNKVTEKGKDVELRCDPISGHTALYWYRQSLGQGLEFLIYFQGNSAPDKSGLPSDRFSAERTGGSVSTLTIQRTQQEDSAVYLCASSLIWGQEIHFGNGTRLTVT.

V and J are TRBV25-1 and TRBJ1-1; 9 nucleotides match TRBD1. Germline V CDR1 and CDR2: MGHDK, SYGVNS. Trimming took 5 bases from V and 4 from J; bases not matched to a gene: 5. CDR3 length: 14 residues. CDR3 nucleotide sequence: TGTGCCAGCAGTAGACAGGGGGGCGCCACTGAAGCTTTCTTT. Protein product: CASSRQGGATEAFF.

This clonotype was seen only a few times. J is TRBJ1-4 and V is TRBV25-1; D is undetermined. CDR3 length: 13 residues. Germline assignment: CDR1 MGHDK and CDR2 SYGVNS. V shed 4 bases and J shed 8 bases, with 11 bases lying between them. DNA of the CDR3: TGTGCCAGCAGTGCGTCGGGGAGGGAAAAACTGTTTTTT. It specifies CASSASGREKLFF.

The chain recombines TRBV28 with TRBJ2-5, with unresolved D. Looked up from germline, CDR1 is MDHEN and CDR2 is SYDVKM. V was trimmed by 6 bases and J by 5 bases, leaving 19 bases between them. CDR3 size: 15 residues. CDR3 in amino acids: CASSEVLPVVETQYF. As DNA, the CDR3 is TGTGCCAGCAGCGAGGTACTCCCAGTCGTGGAGACCCAGTACTTC.

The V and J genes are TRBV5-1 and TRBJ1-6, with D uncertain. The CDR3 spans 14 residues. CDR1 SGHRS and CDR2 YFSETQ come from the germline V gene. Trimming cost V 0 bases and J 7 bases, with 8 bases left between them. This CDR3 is CASSLEVENSPLHF. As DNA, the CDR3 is TGCGCCAGCAGCTTGGAGGTAGAGAATTCACCCCTCCACTTT.

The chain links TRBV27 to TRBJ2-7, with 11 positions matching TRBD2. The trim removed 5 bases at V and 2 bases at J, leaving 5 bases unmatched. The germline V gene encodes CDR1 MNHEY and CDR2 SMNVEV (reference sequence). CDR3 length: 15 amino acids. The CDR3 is CASSLGLAAPYEQYF. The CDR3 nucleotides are TGTGCCAGCAGTCTGGGACTAGCGGCCCCCTACGAGCAGTACTTC.

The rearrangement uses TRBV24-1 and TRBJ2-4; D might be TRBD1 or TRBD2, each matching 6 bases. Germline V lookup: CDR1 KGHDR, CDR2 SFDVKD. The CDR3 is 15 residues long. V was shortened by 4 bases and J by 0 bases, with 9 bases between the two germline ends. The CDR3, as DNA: TGTGCCACCAGTGAGGGGGGACAAGCCAAAAACATTCAGTACTTC. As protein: CATSEGGQAKNIQYF.

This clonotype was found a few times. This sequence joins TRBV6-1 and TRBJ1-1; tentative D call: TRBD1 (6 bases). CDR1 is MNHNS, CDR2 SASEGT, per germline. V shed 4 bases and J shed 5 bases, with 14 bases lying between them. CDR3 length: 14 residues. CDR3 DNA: TGTGCCAGCAGTGTCTGGGGGGCAGGGACTGAAGCTTTCTTT. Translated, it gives CASSVWGAGTEAFF.

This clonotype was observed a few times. CDR3 region: CSILGGEGYEQYF. The DNA for the CDR3 is TGCAGCATTCTGGGGGGCGAGGGATACGAGCAGTACTTC. This sequence joins TRBV29-1 and TRBJ2-7; perhaps D is TRBD1 or TRBD2 (6 bases each). V was pared by 8 bases and J by 4 bases, with 18 bases between. The CDR3 contains 13 residues. From germline, CDR1 is SQVTM and CDR2 ANQGSEA.

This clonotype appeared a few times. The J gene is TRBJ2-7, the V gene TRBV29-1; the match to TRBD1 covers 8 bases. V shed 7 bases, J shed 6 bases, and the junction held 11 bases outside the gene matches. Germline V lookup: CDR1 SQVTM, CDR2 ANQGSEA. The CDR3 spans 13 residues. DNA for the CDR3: TGCAGCGGTAAACTAGGACAGGGCGGCGAGCAGTACTTC. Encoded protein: CSGKLGQGGEQYF.

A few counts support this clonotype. The CDR3 coding sequence is TGCAGTGCTTGGAGGGACAGGGGGCGATTTCCTAACAATGAGCAGTTCTTC. Protein: CSAWRDRGRFPNNEQFF. V usage is TRBV20-1 and J usage is TRBJ2-1; 12 bases agree with TRBD1. The V segment lost 5 bases and the J segment 5 bases; nucleotides outside the gene matches: 13. This CDR3 is 17 amino acids long. Germline CDR1 reads DFQATT; CDR2 reads SNEGSKA (reference sequence).

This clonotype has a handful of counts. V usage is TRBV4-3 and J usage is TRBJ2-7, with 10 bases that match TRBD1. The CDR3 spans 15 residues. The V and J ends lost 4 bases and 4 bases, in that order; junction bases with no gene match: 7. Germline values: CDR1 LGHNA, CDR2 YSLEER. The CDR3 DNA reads TGCGCCAGCAGCCGCGTCGGGACAGGGGAGTACGAGCAGTACTTC. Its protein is CASSRVGTGEYEQYF.